The next 15 T cell receptor beta chains were all read from a single sample in a study of blood T cell repertoires in COVID-19. Profiling relied on immunoSEQ multiplex PCR, and the TCRdb table lists in-frame clones only, not all of them. The sample lists about 240,000 clones; about four fifths were seen once. Sequencing was performed on peripheral blood. The source is a man aged 25 to 45 who had recovered from COVID-19.

CDR3 protein: CASPSGDRAVDTQYF. The DNA for the CDR3 is TGTGCCAGTCCCTCCGGGGACAGGGCGGTAGATACGCAGTATTTT. The J gene is TRBJ2-3, the V gene TRBV5-8; 9 bases fit TRBD1. Germline V gene lookup returns CDR1 SGHTS and CDR2 YDEGEE. J was trimmed by 5 bases and V by 8 bases; bases with no gene match: 12. The CDR3 contains 15 residues. The whole variable domain, remainder taken from reference TRBV5-8 and TRBJ2-3, is EAGVTQSPTHLIKTRGQQATLRCSPISGHTSVYWYQQALGLGLQFLLWYDEGEERNRGNFPPRFSGRQFPNYSSELNVNALELEDSALYLCASPSGDRAVDTQYFGPGTRLTVL.

The chain couples TRBV5-1 to TRBJ2-7, with 8 nucleotides matching TRBD1. This CDR3 comprises 15 residues. The J segment lost 5 bases and the V segment lost 3 bases, leaving 10 bases of the junction unmatched. Germline-derived CDR1 and CDR2 are SGHRS and YFSETQ. CDR3 protein: CASSSGQGIIHEQYF. The CDR3 DNA sequence: TGCGCCAGCAGCTCCGGACAGGGCATTATCCACGAGCAGTACTTC.

In its sample, this clone was seen once. This rearrangement joins TRBV28 to TRBJ1-4; 11 bases line up with TRBD1. CDR1 is MDHEN and CDR2 is SYDVKM in the germline V gene. The trim removed 6 bases at V and 0 bases at J, leaving 18 bases unmatched. The CDR3 loop spans 21 amino acids. The CDR3 loop is CASSRNSKTDRGPSTNEKLFF. In nucleotides, the CDR3 is TGTGCCAGCAGCCGGAACTCAAAAACGGACAGGGGGCCCTCAACTAATGAAAAACTGTTTTTT.

The CDR3 here is CASSPPGGGNEQFF. The CDR3 DNA reads as TGTGCCAGCAGCCCGCCCGGGGGGGGCAATGAGCAGTTCTTC. V is TRBV14 and J is TRBJ2-1, with TRBD2 matching 8 bases. V gave up 4 bases and J gave up 6 bases; unmatched junction bases: 5. Germline-derived CDR1 and CDR2 are SGHDN and FVKESK. The CDR3 is 14 amino acids. The variable domain in full, with the rest retrieved from reference TRBV14 and TRBJ2-1, is EAGVTQFPSHSVIEKGQTVTLRCDPISGHDNLYWYRRVMGKEIKFLLHFVKESKQDESGMPNNRFLAERTGGTYSTLKVQPAELEDSGVYFCASSPPGGGNEQFFGPGTRLTVL.

The chain employs TRBV10-2 and TRBJ2-3; a weak D match, TRBD2 (6 bases). Germline CDR1 and CDR2: WSHSY and SAAADI. The CDR3 has 13 residues. With 0 bases removed from V and 8 bases from J, the gap between germline ends came to 9 bases. CDR3 in amino acids: CASSESWDSTQYF. The DNA of the CDR3 is TGCGCCAGCAGTGAGTCCTGGGACTCTACGCAGTATTTT.

This clone was counted once. This chain's CDR3 is CASSKSWADQETQYF. CDR3 bases: TGTGCCAGCAGCAAATCTTGGGCAGACCAAGAGACCCAGTACTTC. The V call is TRBV27, the J call TRBJ2-5; D ambiguous. Trimming took off 6 bases at V and 0 bases at J, with 14 bases between the two ends. This CDR3 has 15 residues. The germline gives CDR1 MNHEY, CDR2 SMNVEV (reference sequence).

The chain is built from TRBV19 and TRBJ2-3, with 9 bases that match TRBD1. The germline gives CDR1 LNHDA, CDR2 SQIVND (reference sequence). The CDR3 length is 12 residues. V lost 6 bases, J lost 9 bases, and 4 bases stayed unmatched. The chain's CDR3 is CASRPGTGTQYF. In nucleotides, the CDR3 is TGTGCCAGTAGGCCCGGGACAGGGACGCAGTATTTT. Combining the CDR3 with reference TRBV19 and TRBJ2-3 gives the whole variable domain DGGITQSPKYLFRKEGQNVTLSCEQNLNHDAMYWYRQDPGQGLRLIYYSQIVNDFQKGDIAEGYSVSREKKESFPLTVTSAQKNPTAFYLCASRPGTGTQYFGPGTRLTVL.

The CDR3 DNA sequence: TGTGCCAGCACCCGACAGGGGATGCCCGGGGAGCTGTTTTTT. Its translation is CASTRQGMPGELFF. The V gene is TRBV28, the J gene TRBJ2-2, with TRBD1 matching 8 bases. Germline trimming cut 7 bases from V and 6 bases from J; bases unmatched to any gene: 7. Germline V gene sequence: CDR1 MDHEN, CDR2 SYDVKM. The CDR3 is 14 amino acids.

The gene calls are TRBV12-3 or TRBV12-4 and TRBJ2-7; D remains ambiguous. With 3 bases removed from V and 3 bases from J, the gap between germline ends came to 6 bases. This CDR3 is built from 12 residues. CDR3 amino acids: CASSFSRYEQYF. CDR3 DNA sequence: TGTGCCAGCAGTTTTTCCCGCTACGAGCAGTACTTC.

V and J are TRBV7-8 and TRBJ1-3; D gene ambiguous. The V gene's germline CDR1 is SGHVS and CDR2 FQNEAQ. Trimming cost V 2 bases and J 4 bases, with 15 bases left between them. The CDR3 has 16 residues. CDR3 nucleotides: TGTGCCAGCAGCTTACGTTCCGGTCTGCCGGGAAACACCATATATTTT. This codes for CASSLRSGLPGNTIYF.

The CDR3 loop reads CASSHKVTDSYEQYF. The CDR3 region has the DNA TGCGCCAGCAGCCATAAAGTCACTGACTCCTACGAGCAGTACTTC. The genes are TRBV4-1 and TRBJ2-7; D uncertain. V gave up 3 bases and J gave up 0 bases, with 12 bases separating them. Germline V gene sequence: CDR1 MGHRA, CDR2 YSYEKL. The CDR3 covers 15 residues.

The genes are TRBV5-1 and TRBJ2-1; 7 nucleotides agree with TRBD2. CDR3 size: 13 residues. Germline CDR1 reads SGHRS; CDR2 reads YFSETQ. Unmatched junction bases numbered 4, after V lost 3 bases and J lost 7 bases. CDR3 coding DNA: TGCGCCAGCAGCTGGGGAGGGGCGAATGAGCAGTTCTTC. It is translated as CASSWGGANEQFF. Looking up the rest from reference TRBV5-1 and TRBJ2-1 gives the full variable domain: KAGVTQTPRYLIKTRGQQVTLSCSPISGHRSVSWYQQTPGQGLQFLFEYFSETQRNKGNFPGRFSGRQFSNSRSEMNVSTLELGDSALYLCASSWGGANEQFFGPGTRLTVL.

The rearrangement uses TRBV7-9 and TRBJ2-2; a weak D match, TRBD2 (5 bases). CDR3 length: 12 amino acids. CDR1 SEHNR and CDR2 FQNEAQ come from the germline V gene (reference sequence). V was clipped by 11 bases and J by 7 bases, with 14 bases between them. CDR3 residues: CAASRGFGELFF. CDR3 coding DNA: TGTGCCGCCTCACGGGGTTTCGGGGAGCTGTTTTTT.

This clone was seen only a few times. The CDR3 is CASSLRGGYGYTF. The CDR3 DNA is TGTGCCAGCAGTTTAAGGGGTGGCTATGGCTACACCTTC. V usage is TRBV27 and J usage is TRBJ1-2; tentative D call: TRBD1 (5 bases). Germline assignment: CDR1 MNHEY and CDR2 SMNVEV (reference sequence). The germline V and J ends were trimmed by 2 bases and 4 bases, with 8 bases remaining between them. CDR3 length: 13 residues.

The chain has TRBV5-6 and TRBJ1-1; the D is unclear. V was shortened by 0 bases and J by 0 bases, with 3 bases between the two germline ends. CDR3 length: 13 amino acids. Germline-derived CDR1 and CDR2 are SGHDT and YYEEEE. This CDR3 reads CASSLDMNTEAFF. The DNA for the CDR3 is TGTGCCAGCAGCTTGGATATGAACACTGAAGCTTTCTTT.